The T cell receptor (beta chain) described here comes from a study of neoadjuvant anti-PD-1 for oral cavity cancer (TCRdb year 2021). For context, the study as a whole: Patients mostly received three to four biweekly doses of nivolumab at 3 mg/kg before curative-intent surgical resection. Patients who did not progress were given a fourth nivolumab dose at about day 43 and had definitive surgical resection on days 50-56. Under RECIST 1.1, a patient counted as a responder if showing complete response, partial response or stable disease, and as a non-responder if showing progression. There were eleven to twelve patients in the parent correlative cohort, and the response rate was less than 40%. Here is what the overall study found, with its caveats: Higher pretreatment blood Treg/Th17 ratios correlated with higher pretreatment blood TCRbeta clonality and lower post-treatment tumor TCRbeta clonality. After neoadjuvant nivolumab, significantly higher T cell clonality (Gini index) was found within PBMCs in non-responders than in responders. The TCR analyses had only a few patients in each response group, and the authors called for validation in larger cohorts.

The time point tag for this specimen amounts to: before neoadjuvant nivolumab. The patients had newly diagnosed stage II-IVA oral cavity squamous cell carcinoma and had not received any prior systemic or radiation treatment. The cohort consisted of patients with HPV-negative, locally advanced oral cavity squamous cell carcinoma. No culture maintenance or expansion was done, as the peripheral blood mononuclear cells went straight to analysis. The samples were obtained from a longitudinal correlative study of a single-arm phase II trial testing neoadjuvant nivolumab in oral cavity squamous cell carcinoma. Subject-matched pre- and post-treatment PBMCs and tumors from three responders and three non-responders were subjected to genomic DNA-based TCRbeta sequencing. Peripheral blood mononuclear cells were drawn once before nivolumab treatment and a second time after treatment, when surgery took place. Genomic DNA was isolated from PBMCs using the Maxwell RSC DNA from Cells kit.

The table lists this clone with a few counts. The clone's antigen remains unknown. No much larger clone is present one base from it, and per-base qualities are unavailable. For deep sequencing, PBMC libraries mostly used 450 to 550 ng of input genomic DNA, with six replicates for each sample. Following the manufacturer's instructions, the team built TCRbeta libraries using the immunoSEQ hsTCRbeta kit. Sequencing of the completed libraries took place using an Illumina NovaSeq 6000 S4 flow cell after they had been pooled to about 3 nM. Per the authors' processing: The immunoSEQ Analyzer was used for raw data preprocessing and quality control. The analysis was limited to productive rearrangements, and each clonotype was defined by a unique CDR3 amino acid sequence. Repertoire clonality was estimated as the Gini-Simpson index, which was calculated using the R package tcR. Student's t test was used to compare Gini indices, while Pearson correlation assessed associations with tumor size change. The immuneACCESS repertoire file appears here via TCRdb, limited to in-frame rearrangements. These files lack a portion of the clones; in checked studies, under half of the deficit traces to unresolved V genes, and the cause of the others is not known. From that table come the V and J calls and clone size; the DNA was used to work out D and trimming. The sample data list tens of thousands of clones, and about four fifths of these were observed just once. The biggest ten clones account for 3% to 3.5% of the sample.

At the junction V is shortened by 6 bases and J by 4 bases; bases outside the gene matches: 6. The germline V gene encodes CDR1 ENHRY and CDR2 SYGVKD. The CDR3 numbers 14 residues from cysteine through phenylalanine. The CDR3 DNA has 42 bases and is translated from base 1. The TCR comes from a person aged 40 to 85 with oral cavity squamous cell carcinoma. The sample was PBMCs, taken before nivolumab (anti-PD-1) treatment. Recombination linked TRBV10-3 to TRBJ1-3; the junction holds 7 bases that match TRBD1. Here the CDR3 is given as CAIRLDRPGNTIYF. The DNA is TGTGCCATCAGGCTGGACAGGCCGGGAAACACCATATATTTT.